The 16 T cell receptor beta chains in this list originate from one sample, sequenced in a study of cytomegalovirus exposure and HLA in healthy donors. Researchers ran the PCR with 60 Vbeta and 13 Jbeta primers. Profiled with immunoSEQ multiplex PCR; TCRdb holds only in-frame clones, not every one. The sample lists 75,000 to 100,000 clones, around 81% occurring once. The sample consisted of PBMCs. The receptors come from a man between 35 and 55 years old in good health and CMV-seropositive.

The chain combines TRBV5-1 with TRBJ1-1; weak D call: TRBD1 (5 bases). Deletions cut 7 bases from V and 1 base from J, with 11 bases between. Germline V lookup: CDR1 SGHRS, CDR2 YFSETQ. This CDR3 contains 13 residues. The CDR3 is CASGTGGNTEAFF. The DNA of the CDR3 is TGCGCCAGCGGGACGGGGGGGAACACTGAAGCTTTCTTT.

With regard to this clone: The CDR3 ends on some other residue instead of the conserved phenylalanine or tryptophan, so this is likely a read error. The CDR3 here is CASMPMAYLTDTQYL. CDR3 nucleotide sequence: TGTGCCAGCATGCCGATGGCCTACCTCACAGATACGCAGTATCTT. The V gene is TRBV28, the J gene TRBJ2-3; D gene uncertain. The CDR3 contains 15 residues. Trimming removed 7 bases at V and 2 bases at J, with 16 bases between. CDR1 MDHEN and CDR2 SYDVKM come from the germline V gene.

Points on this clone: Its ends do not fully match the called genes, so a read error is possible. The chain couples TRBV27 to TRBJ2-6; perhaps TRBD2 as D (7 bases). CDR1 and CDR2 (germline): MNHEY, SMNVEV (reference sequence). This CDR3 spans 16 amino acids. This chain's CDR3 is CASTFRRGAGANGLTF. DNA of the CDR3: TGTGCCAGCACTTTCAGACGGGGGGCTGGGGCCAACGGCCTGACTTTC.

The chain joins TRBV12-1 to TRBJ2-5; whether TRBD2, the table's D call, matches the DNA was not checked. TRBV12-1 has pseudogene status. The length of the CDR3 is 14 residues. The CDR3 reads CASSCLAGQETQYF. The CDR3 DNA reads as TGTGCCAGCAGCTGCCTAGCGGGTCAAGAGACCCAGTACTTC.

A note on this clone: The germline gene is not matched at one end of the junction; a read error may be the cause. The chain couples TRBV2 to TRBJ2-6; TRBD1 aligns across 8 bases. The length of the CDR3 is 19 residues. Germline V gives CDR1 SNHLY, CDR2 FYNNEI. CDR3 region: CASTPLWRQGTLEANGLTF. CDR3 bases: TGTGCCAGCACACCCCTGTGGAGACAGGGGACTCTGGAGGCCAACGGCCTGACTTTC.

V is TRBV30 and J is TRBJ2-4; 10 bases agree with TRBD1. Germline CDR1 is GTSNPN and CDR2 is SVGIG (reference sequence). The V gene end was trimmed by 8 bases and the J gene end by 8 bases; junction bases not matched to a gene: 6. The CDR3 extends over 12 amino acids. CDR3 sequence reads: CAQRQGADIQYF. As DNA, the CDR3 is TGTGCCCAACGACAGGGGGCGGACATTCAGTACTTC. Full variable domain (missing parts from reference TRBV30 and TRBJ2-4): SQTIHQWPATLVQPVGSPLSLECTVEGTSNPNLYWYRQAAGRGLQLLFYSVGIGQISSEVPQNLSASRPQDRQFILSSKKLLLSDSGFYLCAQRQGADIQYFGAGTRLSVL.

This rearrangement joins TRBV28 to TRBJ2-3; D might be TRBD1 (5 bases). Looked up from germline, CDR1 is MDHEN and CDR2 is SYDVKM. Trimming cost V 1 base and J 3 bases, with 17 bases left between them. The CDR3 runs 17 residues. The CDR3 sequence: CASSLYTGDPLTDTQYF. The CDR3 bases are TGTGCCAGCAGTTTATATACAGGCGACCCACTTACAGATACGCAGTATTTT. The whole variable domain, remainder taken from reference TRBV28 and TRBJ2-3, is DVKVTQSSRYLVKRTGEKVFLECVQDMDHENMFWYRQDPGLGLRLIYFSYDVKMKEKGDIPEGYSVSREKKERFSLILESASTNQTSMYLCASSLYTGDPLTDTQYFGPGTRLTVL.

The chain links TRBV20-1 to TRBJ2-2; maybe TRBD2 (6 bases). Germline V gene sequence: CDR1 DFQATT, CDR2 SNEGSKA (reference sequence). The CDR3 runs 11 residues. Trimming removed 6 bases at V and 6 bases at J, with 8 bases between. CDR3: CSARGSGELFF. CDR3 DNA sequence: TGCAGTGCCCGGGGGTCCGGGGAGCTGTTTTTT.

The chain employs TRBV28 and TRBJ2-1; 12 bases line up with TRBD2. Per germline, CDR1 MDHEN and CDR2 SYDVKM. This CDR3 is 17 amino acids long. V lost 4 bases and J lost 4; bases outside the gene matches: 8. CDR3 amino acids: CASSSPLTSGRYNEQFF. The CDR3 DNA follows: TGTGCCAGCAGTTCTCCCCTGACTAGCGGGAGATACAATGAGCAGTTCTTC.

This clone appeared a single time. The rearrangement joins TRBV18 to TRBJ2-7; 8 bases agree with TRBD1. The CDR3 extends over 16 amino acids. The trim removed 0 bases at V and 2 bases at J, leaving 6 bases unmatched. Per the germline V gene, CDR1 is KGHSH and CDR2 is LQKENI. This CDR3 reads CASSPPTGQATYEQYF. The CDR3 nucleotides are TGTGCCAGCTCACCACCGACGGGACAGGCTACCTACGAGCAGTACTTC.

V usage is TRBV2 and J usage is TRBJ2-2; D gene uncertain. Germline CDR1 reads SNHLY; CDR2 reads FYNNEI. The germline V and J ends were trimmed by 7 bases and 1 base, with 10 bases remaining between them. This CDR3 is built from 14 residues. CDR3 residues: CASKVLLNTGELFF. CDR3 DNA: TGTGCCAGCAAAGTCCTACTGAACACCGGGGAGCTGTTTTTT.

The genes are TRBV15 and TRBJ2-7; maybe TRBD2 (5 bases). CDR3 length equals 17 residues. Germline V gives CDR1 LNHNV, CDR2 YYDKDF (reference sequence). Deletions cut 0 bases from V and 3 bases from J, with 18 bases between. The CDR3 protein is CATSRDYPSLGYYEQYF. CDR3 DNA sequence: TGTGCCACCAGCAGAGATTATCCTAGCTTAGGGTACTACGAGCAGTACTTC.

The chain has TRBV25-1 and TRBJ1-2, with 7 positions matching TRBD1. Germline V gene lookup returns CDR1 MGHDK and CDR2 SYGVNS. V was clipped by 2 bases and J by 2 bases; unmatched bases: 5. The CDR3 has 15 amino acids. CDR3 in DNA: TGTGCCAGCAGTGAACCTACCAGGGGGAACTATGGCTACACCTTC. It translates to CASSEPTRGNYGYTF.

The chain links TRBV29-1 to TRBJ2-5, with TRBD2 identical over 8 bases. CDR3 length: 14 amino acids. Germline CDR1 reads SQVTM; CDR2 reads ANQGSEA. V lost 1 base and J lost 5; bases outside the gene matches: 6. In DNA, the CDR3 is TGCAGCGTTGAAGTCGGGGGGGTGGGCGAGACCCAGTACTTC. Protein: CSVEVGGVGETQYF.

The chain joins TRBV27 to TRBJ1-1, with TRBD1 as a possible D gene (6 bases). The V end lost 6 bases, the J end lost 0 bases, and 14 bases lay between the germline ends. This CDR3 has 15 amino acids. Germline-derived CDR1 and CDR2 are MNHEY and SMNVEV (reference sequence). CDR3 nucleotide sequence: TGTGCCAGCAGGGTAACAGGGAGAATGAACACTGAAGCTTTCTTT. Translating gives CASRVTGRMNTEAFF.

This chain uses TRBV6-6 with TRBJ1-1; possibly TRBD1 for D (5 bases). V lost 2 bases and J 3 bases, leaving 13 bases between the germline ends. This CDR3 is built from 15 residues. Looked up from germline, CDR1 is MNHNY and CDR2 is SVGAGI (reference sequence). The CDR3 here is CASSYDNLGDTEAFF. Written as DNA, the CDR3 is TGTGCCAGCAGTTACGACAACCTAGGGGACACTGAAGCTTTCTTT.